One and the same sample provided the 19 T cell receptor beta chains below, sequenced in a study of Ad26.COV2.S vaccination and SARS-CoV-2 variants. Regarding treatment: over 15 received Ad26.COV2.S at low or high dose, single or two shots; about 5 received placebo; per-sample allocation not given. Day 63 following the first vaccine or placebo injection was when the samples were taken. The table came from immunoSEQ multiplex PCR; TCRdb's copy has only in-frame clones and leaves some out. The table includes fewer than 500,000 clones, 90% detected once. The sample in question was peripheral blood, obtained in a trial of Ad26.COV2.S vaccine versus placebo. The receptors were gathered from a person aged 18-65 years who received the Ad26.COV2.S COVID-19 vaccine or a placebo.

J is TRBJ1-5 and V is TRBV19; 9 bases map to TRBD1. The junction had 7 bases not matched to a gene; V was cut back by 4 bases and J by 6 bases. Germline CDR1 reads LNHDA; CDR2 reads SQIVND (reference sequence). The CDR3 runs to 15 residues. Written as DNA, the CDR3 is TGTGCCAGTAGTAGCTACAGGGGGCCTAGTCAGCCCCAGCATTTT. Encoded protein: CASSSYRGPSQPQHF.

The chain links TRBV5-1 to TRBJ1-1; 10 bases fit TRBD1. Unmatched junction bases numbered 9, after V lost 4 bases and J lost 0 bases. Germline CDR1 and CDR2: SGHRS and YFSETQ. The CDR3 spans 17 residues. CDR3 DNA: TGCGCCAGCAGCCCCTGGGACAGGGGCTTTATGAACACTGAAGCTTTCTTT. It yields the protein CASSPWDRGFMNTEAFF.

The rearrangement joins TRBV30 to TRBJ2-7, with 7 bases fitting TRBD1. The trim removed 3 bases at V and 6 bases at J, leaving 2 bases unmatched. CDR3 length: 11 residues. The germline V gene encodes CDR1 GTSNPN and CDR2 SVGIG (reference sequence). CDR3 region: CAWRQGSEQYF. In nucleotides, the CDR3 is TGTGCCTGGAGACAGGGGAGCGAGCAGTACTTC.

The CDR3 is CASSIRDTSYNEQFF. CDR3 in DNA: TGTGCCAGTAGTATTCGGGACACCTCCTACAATGAGCAGTTCTTC. The V call is TRBV19, the J call TRBJ2-1, with D perhaps matching TRBD1 (6 bases). Germline loops: CDR1 LNHDA, CDR2 SQIVND (reference sequence). V was trimmed by 3 bases and J by 0 bases, leaving 9 bases between them. The CDR3 spans 15 residues. The complete variable domain, with remaining parts taken from reference TRBV19 and TRBJ2-1, reads DGGITQSPKYLFRKEGQNVTLSCEQNLNHDAMYWYRQDPGQGLRLIYYSQIVNDFQKGDIAEGYSVSREKKESFPLTVTSAQKNPTAFYLCASSIRDTSYNEQFFGPGTRLTVL.

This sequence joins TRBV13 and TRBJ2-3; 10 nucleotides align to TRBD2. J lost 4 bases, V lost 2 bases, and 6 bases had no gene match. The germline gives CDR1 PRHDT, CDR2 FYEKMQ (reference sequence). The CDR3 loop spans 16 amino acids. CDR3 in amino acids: CASSLRLAGGADTQYF. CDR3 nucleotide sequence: TGTGCCAGCAGCTTAAGACTAGCGGGTGGGGCAGATACGCAGTATTTT.

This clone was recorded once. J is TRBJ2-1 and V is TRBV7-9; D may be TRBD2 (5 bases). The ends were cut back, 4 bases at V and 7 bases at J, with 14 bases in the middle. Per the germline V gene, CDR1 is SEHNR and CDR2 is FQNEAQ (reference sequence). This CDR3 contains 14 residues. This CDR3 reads CASSSPGWENEQFF. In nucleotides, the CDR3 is TGTGCCAGCAGCTCGCCCGGCTGGGAGAATGAGCAGTTCTTC.

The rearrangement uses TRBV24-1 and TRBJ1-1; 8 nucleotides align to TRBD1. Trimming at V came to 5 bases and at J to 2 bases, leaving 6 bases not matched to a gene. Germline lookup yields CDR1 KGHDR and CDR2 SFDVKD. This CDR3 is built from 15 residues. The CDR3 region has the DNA TGTGCCACCAGTGTCGGACAGGGAGGAAACACTGAAGCTTTCTTT. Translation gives CATSVGQGGNTEAFF.

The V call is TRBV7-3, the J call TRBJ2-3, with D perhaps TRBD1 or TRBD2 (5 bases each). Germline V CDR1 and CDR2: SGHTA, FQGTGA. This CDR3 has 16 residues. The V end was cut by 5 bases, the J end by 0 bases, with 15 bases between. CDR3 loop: CASSAGTDPSTDTQYF. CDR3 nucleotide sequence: TGTGCCAGCAGCGCCGGGACGGACCCTAGCACAGATACGCAGTATTTT. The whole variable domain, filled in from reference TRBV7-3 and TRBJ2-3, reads GAGVSQTPSNKVTEKGKYVELRCDPISGHTALYWYRQSLGQGPEFLIYFQGTGAADDSGLPNDRFFAVRPEGSVSTLKIQRTERGDSAVYLCASSAGTDPSTDTQYFGPGTRLTVL.

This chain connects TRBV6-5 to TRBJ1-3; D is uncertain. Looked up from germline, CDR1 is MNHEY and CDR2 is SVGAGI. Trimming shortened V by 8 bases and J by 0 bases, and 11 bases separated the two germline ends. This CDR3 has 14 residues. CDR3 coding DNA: TGTGCCAGCTCAGACGGTATCTCTGGAAACACCATATATTTT. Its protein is CASSDGISGNTIYF.

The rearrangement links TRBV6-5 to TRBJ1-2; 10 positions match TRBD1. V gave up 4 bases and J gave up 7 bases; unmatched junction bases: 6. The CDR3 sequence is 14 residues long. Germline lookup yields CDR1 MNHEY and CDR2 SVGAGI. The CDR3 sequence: CASSFGQGVSGYTF. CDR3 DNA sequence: TGTGCCAGCAGTTTTGGACAGGGGGTCTCTGGCTACACCTTC.

The CDR3 DNA reads TGTGCCAGCAGCTTGAAAGGGGGCAGCGAGTATTTT. Residues: CASSLKGGSEYF. The chain is built from TRBV5-6 and TRBJ2-3; 7 positions match TRBD1. The CDR3 is made up of 12 amino acids. CDR1 is SGHDT and CDR2 is YYEEEE in the germline V gene. Trimming at V came to 1 base and at J to 13 bases, leaving 6 bases not matched to a gene. Full variable domain (remainder filled in from reference TRBV5-6 and TRBJ2-3): DAGVTQSPTHLIKTRGQQVTLRCSPKSGHDTVSWYQQALGQGPQFIFQYYEEEERQRGNFPDRFSGHQFPNYSSELNVNALLLGDSALYLCASSLKGGSEYFGPGTRLTVL.

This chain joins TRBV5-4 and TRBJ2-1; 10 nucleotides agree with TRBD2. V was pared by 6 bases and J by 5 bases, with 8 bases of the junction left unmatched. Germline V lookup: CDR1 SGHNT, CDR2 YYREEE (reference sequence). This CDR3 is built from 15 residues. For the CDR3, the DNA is TGTGCCAGCAAATTAGGGCTAGCGGGAGACAATGAGCAGTTCTTC. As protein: CASKLGLAGDNEQFF.

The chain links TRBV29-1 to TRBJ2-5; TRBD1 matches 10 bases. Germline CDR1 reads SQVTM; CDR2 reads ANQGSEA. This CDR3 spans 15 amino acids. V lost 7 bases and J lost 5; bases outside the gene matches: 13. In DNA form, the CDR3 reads TGCAGCGCTACACCCGGACAGGGGGACGCGGAGACCCAGTACTTC. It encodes CSATPGQGDAETQYF.

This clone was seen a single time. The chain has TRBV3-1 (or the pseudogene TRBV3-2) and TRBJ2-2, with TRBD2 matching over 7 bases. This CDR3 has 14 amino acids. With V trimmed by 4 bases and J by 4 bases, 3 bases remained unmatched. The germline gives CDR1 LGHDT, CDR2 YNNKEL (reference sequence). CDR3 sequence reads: CASSPGLSTGELFF. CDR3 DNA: TGTGCCAGCAGCCCGGGACTAAGCACCGGGGAGCTGTTTTTT.

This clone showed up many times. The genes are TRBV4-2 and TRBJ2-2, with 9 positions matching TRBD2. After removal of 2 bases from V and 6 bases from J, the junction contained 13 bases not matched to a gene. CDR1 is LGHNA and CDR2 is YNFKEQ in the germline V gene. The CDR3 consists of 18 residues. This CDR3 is CASSQNSGLAFIPGELFF. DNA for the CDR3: TGTGCCAGCAGCCAAAACTCGGGACTAGCCTTTATCCCCGGGGAGCTGTTTTTT.

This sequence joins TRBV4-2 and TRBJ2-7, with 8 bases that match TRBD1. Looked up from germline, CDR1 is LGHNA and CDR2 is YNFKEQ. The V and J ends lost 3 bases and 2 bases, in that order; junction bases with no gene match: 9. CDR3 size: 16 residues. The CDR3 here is CASSQSRRTGTYEQYF. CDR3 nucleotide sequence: TGTGCCAGCAGCCAGAGTCGTAGGACAGGGACCTACGAGCAGTACTTC.

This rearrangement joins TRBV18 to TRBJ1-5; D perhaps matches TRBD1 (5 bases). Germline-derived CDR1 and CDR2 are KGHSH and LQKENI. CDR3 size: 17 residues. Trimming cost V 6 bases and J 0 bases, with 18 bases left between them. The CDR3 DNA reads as TGTGCCAGCTCTAAAACAGGTGCAGGAGATAGCAATCAGCCCCAGCATTTT. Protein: CASSKTGAGDSNQPQHF.

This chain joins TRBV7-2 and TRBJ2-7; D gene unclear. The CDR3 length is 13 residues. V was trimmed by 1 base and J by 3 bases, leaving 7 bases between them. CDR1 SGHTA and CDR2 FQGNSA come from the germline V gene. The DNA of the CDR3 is TGTGCCAGCAGCTTAGTCACAAACTACGAGCAGTACTTC. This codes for CASSLVTNYEQYF.

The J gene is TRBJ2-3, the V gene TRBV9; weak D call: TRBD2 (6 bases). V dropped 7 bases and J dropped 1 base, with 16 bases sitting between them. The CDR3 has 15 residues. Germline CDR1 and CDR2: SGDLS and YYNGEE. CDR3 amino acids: CASSAPGVGTDTQYF. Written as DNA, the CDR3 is TGTGCCAGCTCTGCCCCGGGAGTCGGCACAGATACGCAGTATTTT.